Sequencing of this TCR beta chain was carried out in a study of blood T cell repertoires in COVID-19. The assay was immunoSEQ multiplex PCR, and TCRdb's table has in-frame clones only and misses some. The sample contains more than 200,000 clones, around 88% of which appear only once. V gave up 1 base and J gave up 6 bases; unmatched junction bases: 7. This CDR3 comprises 15 residues. Germline V CDR1 and CDR2: SGHRS, YFSETQ. This clone appeared once. The chain couples TRBV5-1 to TRBJ1-2, with 9 bases aligning to TRBD1. Material: peripheral blood. The receptor's source is an elderly man with acute or convalescent COVID-19. CDR3 sequence: CASSLSGQGIDGYTF. The CDR3 region has the DNA TGCGCCAGCAGCTTGTCGGGACAGGGTATCGATGGCTACACCTTC. The variable domain in full, completed from reference TRBV5-1 and TRBJ1-2, reads KAGVTQTPRYLIKTRGQQVTLSCSPISGHRSVSWYQQTPGQGLQFLFEYFSETQRNKGNFPGRFSGRQFSNSRSEMNVSTLELGDSALYLCASSLSGQGIDGYTFGSGTRLTVV.